Sequencing of this TCR beta chain was carried out in a study of T cell responses to AZD1222 COVID-19 vaccine. This clone was detected once. CDR3 size: 14 residues. Trimming took 11 bases from V and 1 from J, leaving 17 bases between them. Looked up from germline, CDR1 is MNHEY and CDR2 is SVGAGI. Measured with immunoSEQ multiplex PCR; TCRdb has only the in-frame clones, and not every one. The table includes 140,000 or so clones, approximately 89% detected once. The TCR sequence derives from an adult in good health. This sequence joins TRBV6-5 and TRBJ1-2; D may be TRBD1 (6 bases). This specimen consisted of peripheral blood, obtained on day 0 of AZD1222 vaccination. Written as DNA, the CDR3 is TGTGCCTACTTATCGGACAGCTTTAACTATGGCTACACCTTC. Encoded protein: CAYLSDSFNYGYTF.